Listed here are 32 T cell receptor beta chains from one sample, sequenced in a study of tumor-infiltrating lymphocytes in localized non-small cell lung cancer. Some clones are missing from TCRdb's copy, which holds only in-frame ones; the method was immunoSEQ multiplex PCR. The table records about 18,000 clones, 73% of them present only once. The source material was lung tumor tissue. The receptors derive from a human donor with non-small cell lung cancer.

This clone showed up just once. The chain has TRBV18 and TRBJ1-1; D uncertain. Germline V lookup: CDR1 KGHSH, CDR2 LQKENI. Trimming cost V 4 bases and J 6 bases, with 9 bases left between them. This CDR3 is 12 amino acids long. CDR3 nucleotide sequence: TGTGCCAGCTCACAAGACCGATCTGAAGCTTTCTTT. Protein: CASSQDRSEAFF.

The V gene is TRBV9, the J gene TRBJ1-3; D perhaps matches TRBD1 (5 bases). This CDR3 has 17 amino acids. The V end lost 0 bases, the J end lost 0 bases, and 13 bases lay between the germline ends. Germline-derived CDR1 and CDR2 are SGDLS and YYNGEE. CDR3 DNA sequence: TGTGCCAGCAGCGTAGGATTCGGGGCTCCCTCTGGAAACACCATATATTTT. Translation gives CASSVGFGAPSGNTIYF.

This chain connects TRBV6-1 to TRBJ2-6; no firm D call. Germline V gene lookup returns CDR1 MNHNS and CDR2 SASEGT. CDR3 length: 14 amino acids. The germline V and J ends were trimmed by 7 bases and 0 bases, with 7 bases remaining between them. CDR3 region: CASKGSSGANVLTF. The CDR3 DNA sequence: TGTGCCAGCAAAGGAAGCTCTGGGGCCAACGTCCTGACTTTC.

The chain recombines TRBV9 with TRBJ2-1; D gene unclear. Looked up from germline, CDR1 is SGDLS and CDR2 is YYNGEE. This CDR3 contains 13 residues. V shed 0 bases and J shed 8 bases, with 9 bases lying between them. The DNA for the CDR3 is TGTGCCAGCAGCGTAGACAAGCCCGATGAGCAGTTCTTC. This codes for CASSVDKPDEQFF.

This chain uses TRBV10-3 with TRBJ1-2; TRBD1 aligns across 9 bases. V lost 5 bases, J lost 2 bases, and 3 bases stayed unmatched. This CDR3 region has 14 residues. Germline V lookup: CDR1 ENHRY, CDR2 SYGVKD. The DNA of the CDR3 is TGTGCCATCAGTAAAACAGGGGGCAACTATGGCTACACCTTC. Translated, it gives CAISKTGGNYGYTF.

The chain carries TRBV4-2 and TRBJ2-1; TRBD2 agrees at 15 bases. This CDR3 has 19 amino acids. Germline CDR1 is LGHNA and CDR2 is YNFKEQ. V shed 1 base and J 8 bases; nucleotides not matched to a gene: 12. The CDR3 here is CASSQARRTSGGAWDEQFF. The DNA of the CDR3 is TGTGCCAGCAGCCAAGCCAGAAGGACTAGCGGGGGGGCCTGGGATGAGCAGTTCTTC.

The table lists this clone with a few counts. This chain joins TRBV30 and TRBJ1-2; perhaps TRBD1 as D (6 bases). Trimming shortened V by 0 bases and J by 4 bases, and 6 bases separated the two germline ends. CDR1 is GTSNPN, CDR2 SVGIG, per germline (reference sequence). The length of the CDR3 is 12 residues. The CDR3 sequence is CAWSVQGYGYTF. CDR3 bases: TGTGCCTGGAGTGTACAGGGCTATGGCTACACCTTC. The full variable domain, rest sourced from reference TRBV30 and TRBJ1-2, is SQTIHQWPATLVQPVGSPLSLECTVEGTSNPNLYWYRQAAGRGLQLLFYSVGIGQISSEVPQNLSASRPQDRQFILSSKKLLLSDSGFYLCAWSVQGYGYTFGSGTRLTVV.

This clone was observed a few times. The CDR3 region is CAWSARATEAFF. The CDR3 DNA reads TGTGCCTGGAGCGCCCGGGCCACTGAAGCTTTCTTT. The chain employs TRBV30 and TRBJ1-1; D is undetermined. Looked up from germline, CDR1 is GTSNPN and CDR2 is SVGIG (reference sequence). Trimming removed 3 bases at V and 4 bases at J, with 9 bases between. The length of the CDR3 is 12 residues.

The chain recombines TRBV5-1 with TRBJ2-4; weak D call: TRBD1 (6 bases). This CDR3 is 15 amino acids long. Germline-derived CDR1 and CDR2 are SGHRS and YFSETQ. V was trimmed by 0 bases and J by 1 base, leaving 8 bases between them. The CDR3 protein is CASSLARGAKNIQYF. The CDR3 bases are TGCGCCAGCAGCTTGGCCAGGGGTGCCAAAAACATTCAGTACTTC.

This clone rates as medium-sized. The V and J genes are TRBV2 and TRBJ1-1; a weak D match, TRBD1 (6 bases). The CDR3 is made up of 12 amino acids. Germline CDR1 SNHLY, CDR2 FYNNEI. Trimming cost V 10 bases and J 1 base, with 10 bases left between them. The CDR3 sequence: CATGTSNTEAFF. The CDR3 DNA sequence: TGTGCCACCGGGACATCGAACACTGAAGCTTTCTTT. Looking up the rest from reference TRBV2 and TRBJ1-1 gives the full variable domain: EPEVTQTPSHQVTQMGQEVILRCVPISNHLYFYWYRQILGQKVEFLVSFYNNEISEKSEIFDDQFSVERPDGSNFTLKIRSTKLEDSAMYFCATGTSNTEAFFGQGTRLTVV.

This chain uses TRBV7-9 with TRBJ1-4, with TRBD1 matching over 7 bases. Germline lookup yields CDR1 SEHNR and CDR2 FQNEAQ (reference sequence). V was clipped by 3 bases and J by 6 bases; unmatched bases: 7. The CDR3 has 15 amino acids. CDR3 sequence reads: CASSLGGGADEKLFF. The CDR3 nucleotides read TGTGCCAGCAGCTTGGGAGGGGGCGCGGATGAAAAACTGTTTTTT.

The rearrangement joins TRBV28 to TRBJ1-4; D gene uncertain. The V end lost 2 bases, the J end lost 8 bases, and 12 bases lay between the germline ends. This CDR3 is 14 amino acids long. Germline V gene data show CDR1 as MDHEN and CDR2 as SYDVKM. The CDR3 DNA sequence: TGTGCCAGCAGTTTACCAAGGGAATGGGAAAAACTGTTTTTT. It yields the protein CASSLPREWEKLFF.

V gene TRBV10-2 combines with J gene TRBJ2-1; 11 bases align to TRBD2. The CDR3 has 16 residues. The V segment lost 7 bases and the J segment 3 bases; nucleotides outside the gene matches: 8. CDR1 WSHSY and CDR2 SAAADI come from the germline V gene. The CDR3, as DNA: TGCGCCAGCACAAGGATTAGCGGGAGGGTCTACAATGAGCAGTTCTTC. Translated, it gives CASTRISGRVYNEQFF.

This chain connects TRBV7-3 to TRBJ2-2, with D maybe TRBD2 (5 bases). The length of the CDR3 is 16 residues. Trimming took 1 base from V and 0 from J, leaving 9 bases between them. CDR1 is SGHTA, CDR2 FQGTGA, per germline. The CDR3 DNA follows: TGTGCCAGCAGCTTAATAGCGACGGCGAACACCGGGGAGCTGTTTTTT. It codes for CASSLIATANTGELFF.

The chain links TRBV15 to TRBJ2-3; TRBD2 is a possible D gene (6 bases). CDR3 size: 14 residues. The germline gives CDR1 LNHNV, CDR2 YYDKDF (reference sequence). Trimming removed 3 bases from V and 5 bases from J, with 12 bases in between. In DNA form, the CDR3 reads TGTGCCACCAGCAGGCGGGGCAGAGAAGATACGCAGTATTTT. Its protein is CATSRRGREDTQYF. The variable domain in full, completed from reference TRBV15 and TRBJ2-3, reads DAMVIQNPRYQVTQFGKPVTLSCSQTLNHNVMYWYQQKSSQAPKLLFHYYDKDFNNEADTPDNFQSRRPNTSFCFLDIRSPGLGDTAMYLCATSRRGREDTQYFGPGTRLTVL.

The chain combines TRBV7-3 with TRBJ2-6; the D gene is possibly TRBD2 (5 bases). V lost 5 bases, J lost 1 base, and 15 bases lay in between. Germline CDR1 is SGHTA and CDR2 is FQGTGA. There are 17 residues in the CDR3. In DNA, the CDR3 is TGTGCCAGCAGCCGAGAGGGTAGTTCATCTGGGGCCAACGTCCTGACTTTC. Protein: CASSREGSSSGANVLTF. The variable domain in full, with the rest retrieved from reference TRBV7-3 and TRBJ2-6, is GAGVSQTPSNKVTEKGKYVELRCDPISGHTALYWYRQSLGQGPEFLIYFQGTGAADDSGLPNDRFFAVRPEGSVSTLKIQRTERGDSAVYLCASSREGSSSGANVLTFGAGSRLTVL.

CDR3 loop: CASSLVTVYTF. CDR3 DNA sequence: TGTGCCAGCAGCTTGGTGACAGTCTACACCTTC. The chain carries TRBV5-6 and TRBJ1-2; D perhaps matches TRBD1 (5 bases). The length of the CDR3 is 11 residues. CDR1 and CDR2 from the germline V gene are SGHDT and YYEEEE. The V end was cut by 0 bases, the J end by 10 bases, with 7 bases between.

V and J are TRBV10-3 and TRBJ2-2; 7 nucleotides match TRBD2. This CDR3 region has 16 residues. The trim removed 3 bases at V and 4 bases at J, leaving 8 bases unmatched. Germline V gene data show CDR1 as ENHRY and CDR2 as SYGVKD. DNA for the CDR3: TGTGCCATCAGTGATCCGCGGGAGTCGGGCACCGGGGAGCTGTTTTTT. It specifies CAISDPRESGTGELFF.

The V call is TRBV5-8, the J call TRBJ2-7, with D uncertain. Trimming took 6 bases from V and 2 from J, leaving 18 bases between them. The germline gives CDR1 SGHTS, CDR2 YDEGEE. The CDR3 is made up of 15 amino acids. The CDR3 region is CASTFNPPVAYEQYF. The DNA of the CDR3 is TGTGCCAGCACTTTTAACCCCCCTGTGGCCTACGAGCAGTACTTC.

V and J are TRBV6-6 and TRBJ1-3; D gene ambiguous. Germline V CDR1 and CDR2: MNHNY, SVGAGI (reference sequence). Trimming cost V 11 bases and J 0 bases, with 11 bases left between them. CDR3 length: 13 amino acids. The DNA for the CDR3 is TGTGCCGCGAGGCGGGACTCTGGAAACACCATATATTTT. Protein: CAARRDSGNTIYF.

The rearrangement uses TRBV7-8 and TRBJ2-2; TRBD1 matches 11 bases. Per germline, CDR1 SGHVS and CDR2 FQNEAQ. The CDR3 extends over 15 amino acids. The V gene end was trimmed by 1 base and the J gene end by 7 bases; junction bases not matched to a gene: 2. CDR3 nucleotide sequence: TGTGCCAGCAGCTTAGGGACAGGGGGCGGCGGGGAGCTGTTTTTT. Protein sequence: CASSLGTGGGGELFF.

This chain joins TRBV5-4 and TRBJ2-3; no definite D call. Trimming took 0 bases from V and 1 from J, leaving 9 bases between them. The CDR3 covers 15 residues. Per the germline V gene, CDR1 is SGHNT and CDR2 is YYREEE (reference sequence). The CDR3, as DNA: TGTGCCAGCAGCTTGGCTGGACCGCGCACAGATACGCAGTATTTT. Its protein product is CASSLAGPRTDTQYF.

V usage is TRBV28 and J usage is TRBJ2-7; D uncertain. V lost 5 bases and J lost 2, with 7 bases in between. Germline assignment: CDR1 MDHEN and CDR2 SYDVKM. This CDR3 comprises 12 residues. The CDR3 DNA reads TGTGCCAGCAGTCCGACCCCCTACGAGCAGTACTTC. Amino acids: CASSPTPYEQYF.

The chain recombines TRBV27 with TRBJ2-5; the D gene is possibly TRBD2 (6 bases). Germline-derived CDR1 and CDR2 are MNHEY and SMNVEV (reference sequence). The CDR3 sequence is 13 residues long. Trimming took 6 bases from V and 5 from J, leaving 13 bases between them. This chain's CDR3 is CASRTRGRETQYF. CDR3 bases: TGTGCCAGCAGGACTAGAGGGCGGGAGACCCAGTACTTC.

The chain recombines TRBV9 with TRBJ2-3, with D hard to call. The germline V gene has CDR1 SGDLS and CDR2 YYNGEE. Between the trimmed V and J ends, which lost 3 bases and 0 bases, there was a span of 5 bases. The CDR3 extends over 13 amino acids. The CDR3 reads CASSALSTDTQYF. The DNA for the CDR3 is TGTGCCAGCAGCGCCCTTAGCACAGATACGCAGTATTTT.

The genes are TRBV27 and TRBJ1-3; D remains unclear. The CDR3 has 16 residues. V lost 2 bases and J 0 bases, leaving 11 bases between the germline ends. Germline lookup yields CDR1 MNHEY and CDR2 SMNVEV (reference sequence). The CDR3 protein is CASSLRSPYSGNTIYF. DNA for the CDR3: TGTGCCAGCAGTTTACGTAGTCCCTACTCTGGAAACACCATATATTTT.

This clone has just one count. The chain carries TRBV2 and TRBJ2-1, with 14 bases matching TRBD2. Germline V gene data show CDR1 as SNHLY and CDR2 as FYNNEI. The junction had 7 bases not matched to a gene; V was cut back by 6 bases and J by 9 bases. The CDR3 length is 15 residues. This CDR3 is CASSGTSGSHVEQFF. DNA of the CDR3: TGTGCCAGCAGCGGGACTAGCGGGAGCCACGTTGAGCAGTTCTTC.

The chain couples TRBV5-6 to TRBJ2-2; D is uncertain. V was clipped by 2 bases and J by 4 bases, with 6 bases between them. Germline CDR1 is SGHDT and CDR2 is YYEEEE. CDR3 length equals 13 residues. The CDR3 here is CASSFSPTGELFF. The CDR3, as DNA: TGTGCCAGCAGCTTCAGCCCCACCGGGGAGCTGTTTTTT.

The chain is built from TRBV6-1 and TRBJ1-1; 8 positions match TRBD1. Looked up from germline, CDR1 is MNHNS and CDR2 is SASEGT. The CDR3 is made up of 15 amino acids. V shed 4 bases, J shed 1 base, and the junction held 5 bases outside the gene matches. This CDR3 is CASSVAGTGNTEAFF. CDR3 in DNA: TGTGCCAGCAGTGTTGCCGGGACAGGGAACACTGAAGCTTTCTTT.

CDR3 sequence: CSVVKGGADTQYF. CDR3 coding DNA: TGCAGCGTTGTTAAGGGGGGTGCAGATACGCAGTATTTT. The chain combines TRBV29-1 with TRBJ2-3; D is possibly TRBD1 or TRBD2 (6 bases each). V lost 4 bases, J lost 4 bases, and 12 bases lay in between. The CDR3 has 13 amino acids. Germline CDR1 SQVTM, CDR2 ANQGSEA.

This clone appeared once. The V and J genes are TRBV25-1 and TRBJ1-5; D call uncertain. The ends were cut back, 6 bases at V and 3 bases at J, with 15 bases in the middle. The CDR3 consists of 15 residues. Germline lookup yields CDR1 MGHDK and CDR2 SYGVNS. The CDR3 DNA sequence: TGTGCCAGCAGCACCGGGTCGGGTAACAATCAGCCCCAGCATTTT. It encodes CASSTGSGNNQPQHF. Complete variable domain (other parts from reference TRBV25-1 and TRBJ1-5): EADIYQTPRYLVIGTGKKITLECSQTMGHDKMYWYQQDPGMELHLIHYSYGVNSTEKGDLSSESTVSRIRTEHFPLTLESARPSHTSQYLCASSTGSGNNQPQHFGDGTRLSIL.

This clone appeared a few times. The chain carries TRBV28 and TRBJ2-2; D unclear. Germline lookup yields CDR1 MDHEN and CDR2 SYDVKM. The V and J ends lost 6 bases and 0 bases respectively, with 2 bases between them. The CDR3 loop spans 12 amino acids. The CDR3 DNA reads TGTGCCAGCAGGACGAACACCGGGGAGCTGTTTTTT. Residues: CASRTNTGELFF.